The clone carrying this T cell receptor beta chain was found a few times. Antigen: not known. These data are taken from a study of T cells after yellow fever vaccination. In the study overall: Fractions with few cells were prepared using SMART-Seq v4 Ultra Low Input. Regarding the study as a whole: Most primary-vaccination clones recurred post-booster (roughly 96% CD4, 85% to 90% CD8). Contaminating bulk clonotypes could be abundant in FACS-sorted repertoires.

Researchers made TCR cDNA using 5'RACE template switching, and this step added a universal primer site and UMIs. Each CDR3 protein gets one entry after TCRdb re-called the 5' RACE reads with MiXCR. Found here are 450,000 to 600,000 distinct CDR3 sequences, less than 20% of them singletons; the top ten hold roughly a sixth. The starting material was PBMCs, obtained around 5 days after the first yellow fever vaccination. The clonotype was recovered from a young man who received the YFV17D yellow fever vaccine.

CDR3 amino acids: CSVVESSWDYGYTF. The CDR3 DNA is TGCAGCGTTGTAGAGAGTTCCTGGGACTATGGCTACACCTTC. The J gene is TRBJ1-2, the V gene TRBV29-1; no firm D call. Germline V gene sequence: CDR1 SQVTM, CDR2 ANQGSEA. This CDR3 has 14 residues. Trimming shortened V by 4 bases and J by 3 bases, and 15 bases separated the two germline ends.